This entry describes one T cell receptor beta chain. No cognate antigen has been identified for it. No base-level quality is on record; no much larger clone is a single base apart. This entry comes from a study of blood T cell repertoires in COVID-19 (dated by TCRdb to the early 2020s). Background on the whole study: Samples from collaborators originated in the United States, Italy and Spain and spanned both the acute and convalescent phases of COVID-19. The prospective study material was composed of cDNA or gDNA derived from T cells, B-cell-depleted T cells, or PBMCs. The dataset comprised deeply sampled blood TCRbeta repertoires from subjects exposed to, actively infected with, or recovered from COVID-19. The repertoires were released in a freely available public database intended as a resource for research on the immune response to SARS-CoV-2. The samples were drawn from the first 160 participants of the ongoing ImmuneRACE study and from 1,254 subjects provided by 6 global collaborators. Sample metadata almost always included a de-identified subject ID, COVID-19 status, age in years and sex. Where available, HLA class I and class II types were taken from metadata supplied by the sample provider and were not determined by assay-based typing.

The CDR3 holds 15 amino acids from the cysteine to the phenylalanine. Only the CDR3 part of the read is kept: 45 bases, read in frame from the first base. In the germline V gene, CDR1 corresponds to SGHRS and CDR2 to YFSETQ. Relative to germline, V is missing 3 bases and J is missing 2 bases, with 7 bases of the junction outside any gene match. TCRbeta CDR3 regions were amplified from genomic DNA by means of the immunoSEQ Assay, a bias-controlled multiplex PCR. The published analysis was carried out like this. Nucleated cell counts per sample were estimated from amplification of reference gene primers within the assay. Sequence reads were collapsed and filtered to measure the absolute abundance of every unique TCRbeta CDR3 rearrangement. Productive Simpson clonality was computed per sample as the square root of Simpson's diversity index over productive rearrangements. Not all clones reach the TCRdb copy of this immuneACCESS table, which keeps in-frame sequences only. Checked studies attribute under half of the gap to unresolved V genes and leave the rest unexplained. The V and J calls and the clone size are those of that table, but D and trimming were determined from the DNA. The sample data list around 310,000 clones, and roughly 91% of these were observed just once. In total, the top ten clones hold over 9% of the sample.

Overall results and qualifications from the work: Clinical and demographic metadata were provided uncurated, with the amount varying by source and participant.

Participants in the prospective study were enrolled through a virtual design, were aged roughly 18 to 95 years, and lived in fewer than 30 United States geographic areas. Cohort assignment in the prospective study relied on participant-reported clinical history from a screening survey and a study questionnaire. Recovered participants in ImmuneRACE Cohort 3 were defined as having two consecutive negative NP/OP PCR tests, clearance from a healthcare professional, or resolution of symptoms. Each participant in the prospective study had whole blood, serum and a nasopharyngeal or oropharyngeal swab collected by mobile phlebotomists. Participants in the prospective study had the option to provide additional blood draws and questionnaires over a roughly two-month period. Before DNA extraction, blood samples from the prospective study were shipped at room temperature or frozen.

This chain joins TRBV5-1 to TRBJ2-7; 8 nucleotides in the junction match TRBD1. What was sequenced was PBMCs or T cells enriched from blood (not recorded which). The sequence was collected from a woman in her 30s who had recovered from COVID-19. The nucleotides read TGCGCCAGCAGCTGGAGGGGGGACAGGACCTACGAGCAGTACTTC. Its amino acids are CASSWRGDRTYEQYF.